Below, 16 T cell receptor beta chains from the same sample are listed, as sequenced in a study of blood T cell repertoires in COVID-19 (dated by TCRdb to 2018 to 2020). Libraries were prepared through the immunoSEQ multiplex PCR assay. Here the immuneACCESS table is served through TCRdb, limited to in-frame sequences with V and J called. Missing clones are a known gap in these copies; in checked studies unresolved V genes cover under half, and the rest lacks a known reason. This sample comprises 120,000 or so clones, about 74% of them detected only once. The ten largest clones represent 6.2% of the sample. Sequenced sample: peripheral blood. Source of these receptors: a man between 65 and 85 years old with acute or convalescent COVID-19.

This chain uses TRBV19 with TRBJ1-5, with TRBD1 matching 7 bases. The V gene's germline CDR1 is LNHDA and CDR2 SQIVND (reference sequence). After removal of 6 bases from V and 5 bases from J, the junction contained 10 bases not matched to a gene. The CDR3 is made up of 15 amino acids. CDR3 in DNA: TGTGCCAGTAGCCCCGACAGGGATAGATATCAGCCCCAGCATTTT. Protein: CASSPDRDRYQPQHF. The complete variable domain, with remaining parts taken from reference TRBV19 and TRBJ1-5, reads DGGITQSPKYLFRKEGQNVTLSCEQNLNHDAMYWYRQDPGQGLRLIYYSQIVNDFQKGDIAEGYSVSREKKESFPLTVTSAQKNPTAFYLCASSPDRDRYQPQHFGDGTRLSIL.

V and J are TRBV7-3 and TRBJ2-7; D might be TRBD1 (5 bases). Looked up from germline, CDR1 is SGHTA and CDR2 is FQGTGA. V was trimmed by 2 bases and J by 6 bases, leaving 8 bases between them. CDR3 length: 12 amino acids. CDR3 sequence reads: CASSLQGSEQYF. In DNA, the CDR3 is TGTGCCAGCAGCTTACAGGGATCCGAGCAGTACTTC.

The genes are TRBV4-1 and TRBJ1-1, with TRBD1 as a possible D gene (6 bases). The CDR3 is made up of 19 amino acids. From germline, CDR1 is MGHRA and CDR2 YSYEKL. Between the trimmed V and J ends, which lost 1 base and 2 bases, there was a span of 23 bases. The CDR3 coding sequence is TGCGCCAGCAGCCAAGGGATAGTCGGGGGGCGCGGTCATAACACTGAAGCTTTCTTT. Amino acids: CASSQGIVGGRGHNTEAFF.

This chain links TRBV5-1 with TRBJ2-3; D is uncertain. Trimming stripped 0 bases from V and 0 bases from J, with 11 bases between. The CDR3 has 16 residues. Looked up from germline, CDR1 is SGHRS and CDR2 is YFSETQ. This CDR3 is CASSLASRSSTDTQYF. The CDR3 region has the DNA TGCGCCAGCAGCTTGGCGAGCCGGTCTAGCACAGATACGCAGTATTTT.

This clone appeared a single time. V usage is TRBV7-3 and J usage is TRBJ1-1; D is perhaps TRBD1 (5 bases). Germline loops: CDR1 SGHTA, CDR2 FQGTGA. The CDR3 consists of 17 residues. The V end was cut by 1 base, the J end by 2 bases, with 17 bases between. The DNA of the CDR3 is TGTGCCAGCAGCTTAAAACCCCTCCAGGGATCCAACACTGAAGCTTTCTTT. Protein: CASSLKPLQGSNTEAFF.

The rearrangement links TRBV10-3 to TRBJ2-1; 7 bases map to TRBD2. The germline V gene encodes CDR1 ENHRY and CDR2 SYGVKD. The trim removed 2 bases at V and 8 bases at J, leaving 6 bases unmatched. This CDR3 has 14 amino acids. In DNA, the CDR3 is TGTGCCATCAGTGAGGGGAGGGGAGGCCATGAGCAGTTCTTC. The encoded protein is CAISEGRGGHEQFF.

The chain links TRBV7-2 to TRBJ2-3; tentative D call: TRBD2 (7 bases). CDR3 length: 13 amino acids. Germline CDR1 and CDR2: SGHTA and FQGNSA. V lost 6 bases to trimming and J lost 7 bases, with 14 bases between them. For the CDR3, the DNA is TGTGCCAGCAGGGGGGGGGCTGAACATACGCAGTATTTT. It yields the protein CASRGGAEHTQYF.

The chain employs TRBV9 and TRBJ2-2; D perhaps matches TRBD2 (6 bases). CDR3 length: 15 residues. V lost 4 bases to trimming and J lost 4 bases, with 14 bases between them. The V gene's germline CDR1 is SGDLS and CDR2 YYNGEE. The CDR3 DNA reads as TGTGCCAGCAGCACCCGGGACTTCCCCACCGGGGAGCTGTTTTTT. Residues: CASSTRDFPTGELFF.

This chain joins TRBV29-1 and TRBJ2-5, with D possibly TRBD2 on 5 matching bases. Germline V CDR1 and CDR2: SQVTM, ANQGSEA. This CDR3 spans 13 amino acids. Trimming took 4 bases from V and 4 from J, leaving 13 bases between them. Here the CDR3 DNA reads TGCAGCGTTGCGGGAAATGAGGGAGAGACCCAGTACTTC. Protein product: CSVAGNEGETQYF.

This chain connects TRBV29-1 to TRBJ1-5; 7 bases match TRBD1. Per germline, CDR1 SQVTM and CDR2 ANQGSEA. V trimming: 6 bases; J trimming: 5 bases; junction bases outside the gene matches: 7. This CDR3 is built from 13 residues. DNA for the CDR3: TGCAGCGTGGGAAGGGACAGATATCAGCCCCAGCATTTT. This gives the protein CSVGRDRYQPQHF.

The chain links TRBV7-8 to TRBJ2-1, with 8 bases matching TRBD1. J was trimmed by 5 bases and V by 1 base; bases with no gene match: 4. This CDR3 has 15 residues. Germline V gives CDR1 SGHVS, CDR2 FQNEAQ. In nucleotides, the CDR3 is TGTGCCAGCAGCTTAGGGACAGGGAGCCACAATGAGCAGTTCTTC. Translation gives CASSLGTGSHNEQFF. Full variable domain (outside the CDR3, taken from reference TRBV7-8 and TRBJ2-1): GAGVSQSPRYKVAKRGQDVALRCDPISGHVSLFWYQQALGQGPEFLTYFQNEAQLDKSGLPSDRFFAERPEGSVSTLKIQRTQQEDSAVYLCASSLGTGSHNEQFFGPGTRLTVL.

This clone was seen a handful of times. J is TRBJ1-4 and V is TRBV6-5; TRBD1 aligns across 10 bases. This CDR3 comprises 15 residues. In germline, CDR1 is MNHEY, CDR2 SVGAGI. The V segment lost 6 bases and the J segment 7 bases; nucleotides outside the gene matches: 8. The CDR3 sequence is CASSRGQGGSEKLFF. The CDR3, as DNA: TGTGCCAGCAGCCGAGGACAGGGGGGCTCTGAAAAACTGTTTTTT.

The chain links TRBV28 to TRBJ2-7; tentative D call: TRBD1 (6 bases). In germline, CDR1 is MDHEN, CDR2 SYDVKM. The CDR3 extends over 13 amino acids. Trimming left V 2 bases short and J 5 bases short, with 10 bases between. The CDR3 region is CASSLGQTNEQYF. The CDR3 DNA reads as TGTGCCAGCAGTTTAGGACAGACCAACGAGCAGTACTTC.

Turning to this clone: In the same sample, other DNA sequences code for this CDR3. The chain carries TRBV5-1 and TRBJ1-5, with TRBD1 matching over 10 bases. V lost 0 bases and J lost 7; bases outside the gene matches: 4. The CDR3 spans 15 residues. Germline assignment: CDR1 SGHRS and CDR2 YFSETQ. The chain's CDR3 is CASSLEGDRGQPQHF. The CDR3, as DNA: TGCGCCAGCAGCTTGGAGGGGGACAGGGGACAGCCCCAGCATTTT.

This rearrangement joins TRBV5-6 to TRBJ1-2; perhaps TRBD1 as D (5 bases). Germline V lookup: CDR1 SGHDT, CDR2 YYEEEE. CDR3 length: 12 amino acids. V was cut by 2 bases and J by 6 bases, with 8 bases left in between. The CDR3 region has the DNA TGTGCCAGCAGCTTCCCAGGGAATGGCTACACCTTC. Translating it yields CASSFPGNGYTF.

The genes are TRBV7-9 and TRBJ2-5; 10 positions agree with TRBD2. The length of the CDR3 is 15 residues. Per germline, CDR1 SEHNR and CDR2 FQNEAQ (reference sequence). The trim removed 1 base at V and 7 bases at J, leaving 6 bases unmatched. The CDR3 sequence: CASSLGAGGPGTQYF. CDR3 DNA sequence: TGTGCCAGCAGCTTAGGAGCGGGGGGGCCCGGGACCCAGTACTTC.